Below are 10 T cell receptor beta chains sequenced from a single sample in a study of T cells after posttransplantation cyclophosphamide. TCRdb's table, derived via immunoSEQ multiplex PCR, lists solely in-frame clones and lacks some. The sample yields 18,000 or so clones, approximately 87% seen once. Specimen: memory CD4+ T cells sorted from blood. Receptor source: a man aged 25-40 years in good health and a related stem cell transplant donor.

This clone was counted a single time. The chain couples TRBV4-1 to TRBJ2-1; 12 bases map to TRBD2. Germline assignment: CDR1 MGHRA and CDR2 YSYEKL. V was pared by 1 base and J by 8 bases, with 6 bases of the junction left unmatched. The CDR3 spans 16 residues. The DNA for the CDR3 is TGCGCCAGCAGCCAAGGATCTAGCGGGGGGGTCTATGAGCAGTTCTTC. Translation: CASSQGSSGGVYEQFF.

This clone has only one observation. The rearrangement links TRBV14 to TRBJ2-5; 10 nucleotides agree with TRBD2. Germline V lookup: CDR1 SGHDN, CDR2 FVKESK. The CDR3 has 20 residues. V shed 2 bases and J 5 bases; nucleotides not matched to a gene: 20. CDR3 in DNA: TGTGCCAGCAGCCAATTGCCCCTCTGGCTAGCGGGGGCCCTAGGGGAGACCCAGTACTTC. Translation gives CASSQLPLWLAGALGETQYF.

The V call is TRBV7-3, the J call TRBJ1-1; 8 bases line up with TRBD1. The CDR3 consists of 15 residues. J was trimmed by 4 bases and V by 2 bases; bases with no gene match: 6. Per the germline V gene, CDR1 is SGHTA and CDR2 is FQGTGA. As DNA, the CDR3 is TGTGCCAGCAGCTTATCAGGGGGCGCCGGCACTGAAGCTTTCTTT. It yields the protein CASSLSGGAGTEAFF.

The J gene is TRBJ1-1, the V gene TRBV4-1, with D possibly being TRBD1 (6 bases). V dropped 2 bases and J dropped 7 bases, with 14 bases sitting between them. This CDR3 is 14 amino acids long. CDR1 MGHRA and CDR2 YSYEKL come from the germline V gene. The CDR3 loop is CASSQQRGTFEAFF. The CDR3 nucleotides are TGCGCCAGCAGCCAACAACGAGGGACATTTGAAGCTTTCTTT.

This clone appeared once. This chain connects TRBV6-1 to TRBJ1-1, with D unresolved. The CDR3 totals 13 residues. V lost 6 bases, J lost 4 bases, and 12 bases lay in between. Germline loops: CDR1 MNHNS, CDR2 SASEGT. CDR3 nucleotides: TGTGCCAGCAGCGATCCCTGGAGCACTGAAGCTTTCTTT. This encodes CASSDPWSTEAFF.

This CDR3 reads CASRVASGGSSYNEQFF. The CDR3, as DNA: TGTGCCAGCAGGGTGGCTAGCGGGGGGAGCTCGTACAATGAGCAGTTCTTC. The chain links TRBV2 to TRBJ2-1; 11 bases are a match to TRBD2. This CDR3 region has 17 residues. Germline V CDR1 and CDR2: SNHLY, FYNNEI. J gave up 4 bases and V 6 bases, and 11 bases lay outside the gene matches. Variable domain in full (rest from reference TRBV2 and TRBJ2-1): EPEVTQTPSHQVTQMGQEVILRCVPISNHLYFYWYRQILGQKVEFLVSFYNNEISEKSEIFDDQFSVERPDGSNFTLKIRSTKLEDSAMYFCASRVASGGSSYNEQFFGPGTRLTVL.

The J gene is TRBJ2-3, the V gene TRBV19; 13 positions agree with TRBD2. CDR3 size: 17 residues. Looked up from germline, CDR1 is LNHDA and CDR2 is SQIVND (reference sequence). J lost 1 base, V lost 4 bases, and 5 bases had no gene match. CDR3 protein: CASSRGLAGAGTDTQYF. The DNA for the CDR3 is TGTGCCAGTAGTAGAGGACTAGCGGGGGCTGGCACAGATACGCAGTATTTT.

This chain links TRBV7-2 with TRBJ1-4, with D possibly being TRBD1 (6 bases). Germline CDR1 SGHTA, CDR2 FQGNSA. Between the trimmed V and J ends, which lost 2 bases and 4 bases, there was a span of 14 bases. The CDR3 has 16 amino acids. The CDR3 protein is CASSLSGGGDNEKLFF. CDR3 DNA sequence: TGTGCCAGCAGCTTATCAGGAGGGGGGGATAATGAAAAACTGTTTTTT.

The V and J genes are TRBV6-1 and TRBJ1-2; D not certain. Germline V lookup: CDR1 MNHNS, CDR2 SASEGT. This CDR3 has 12 amino acids. V lost 8 bases, J lost 0 bases, and 7 bases lay in between. The CDR3 nucleotides read TGTGCCAGCGGGCAGACTAACTATGGCTACACCTTC. It encodes CASGQTNYGYTF.

The chain has TRBV7-2 and TRBJ2-7, with 7 nucleotides matching TRBD1. Losses at the gene ends were 4 bases for V and 3 bases for J; bases not matched to a gene: 3. The CDR3 loop spans 13 amino acids. Germline CDR1 SGHTA, CDR2 FQGNSA. Written as DNA, the CDR3 is TGTGCCAGCAGCTCTGGGGACAGCTACGAGCAGTACTTC. Protein sequence: CASSSGDSYEQYF.